This TCR beta chain was profiled in a study of blood T cell repertoires in COVID-19. The wider study: Samples of COVID-19 (acute and convalescent) were obtained from the United States, Italy and Spain. From T cells, B-cell-depleted T cells, or PBMCs came the material, which was cDNA or gDNA.

Germline V gene data show CDR1 as SGHNT and CDR2 as YYREEE (reference sequence). The germline V and J ends were trimmed by 2 bases and 4 bases, with 9 bases remaining between them. There are 13 residues in the CDR3. Original processing methods: Using reference gene primer amplification, nucleated cell counts were estimated. Sequencing used immunoSEQ multiplex PCR; TCRdb keeps in-frame clones, though not all of them. The DNA gave D and trimming, while V, J and clone size come from that table. This sample has about 280,000 clones, with around 87% found just once. This TCR came from a woman in her thirties who had recovered from COVID-19. The sequenced material came from peripheral blood. The gene calls are TRBV5-4 and TRBJ2-5; no clear D. Here the CDR3 reads CASSFLPGETQYF. Written as DNA, the CDR3 is TGTGCCAGCAGCTTTCTGCCCGGAGAGACCCAGTACTTC. The whole variable domain, filled in from reference TRBV5-4 and TRBJ2-5, reads ETGVTQSPTHLIKTRGQQVTLRCSSQSGHNTVSWYQQALGQGPQFIFQYYREEENGRGNFPPRFSGLQFPNYSSELNVNALELDDSALYLCASSFLPGETQYFGPGTRLLVL.